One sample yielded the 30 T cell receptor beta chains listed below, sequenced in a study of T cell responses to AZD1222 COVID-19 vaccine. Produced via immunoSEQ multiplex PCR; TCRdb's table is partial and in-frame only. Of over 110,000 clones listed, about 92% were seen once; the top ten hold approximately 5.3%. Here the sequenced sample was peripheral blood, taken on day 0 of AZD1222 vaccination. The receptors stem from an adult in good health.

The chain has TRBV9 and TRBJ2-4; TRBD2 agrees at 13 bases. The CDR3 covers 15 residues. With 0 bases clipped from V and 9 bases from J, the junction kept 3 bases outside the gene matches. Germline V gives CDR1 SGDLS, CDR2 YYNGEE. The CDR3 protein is CASSVDGTSGIIQYF. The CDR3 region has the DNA TGTGCCAGCAGCGTAGACGGGACTAGCGGGATCATTCAGTACTTC.

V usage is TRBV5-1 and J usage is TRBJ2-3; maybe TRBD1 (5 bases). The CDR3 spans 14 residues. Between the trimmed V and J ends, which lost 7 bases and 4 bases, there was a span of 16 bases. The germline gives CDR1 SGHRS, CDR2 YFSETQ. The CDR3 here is CASRRQGMADTQYF. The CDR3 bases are TGCGCCAGCCGCCGGCAGGGAATGGCAGATACGCAGTATTTT. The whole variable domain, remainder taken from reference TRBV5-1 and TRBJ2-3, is KAGVTQTPRYLIKTRGQQVTLSCSPISGHRSVSWYQQTPGQGLQFLFEYFSETQRNKGNFPGRFSGRQFSNSRSEMNVSTLELGDSALYLCASRRQGMADTQYFGPGTRLTVL.

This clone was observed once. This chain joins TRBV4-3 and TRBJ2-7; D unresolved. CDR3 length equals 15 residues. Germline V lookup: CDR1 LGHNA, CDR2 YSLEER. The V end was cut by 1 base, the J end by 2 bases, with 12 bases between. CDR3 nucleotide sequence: TGCGCCAGCAGCCAAGGAGGTGACGGAGCCTACGAGCAGTACTTC. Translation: CASSQGGDGAYEQYF.

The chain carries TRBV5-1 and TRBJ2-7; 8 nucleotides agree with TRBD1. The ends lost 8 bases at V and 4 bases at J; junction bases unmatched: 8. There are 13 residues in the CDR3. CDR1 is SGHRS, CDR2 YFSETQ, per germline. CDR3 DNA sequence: TGCGCCAGTGGACAGGGCCCCGAGTACGAGCAGTACTTC. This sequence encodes CASGQGPEYEQYF.

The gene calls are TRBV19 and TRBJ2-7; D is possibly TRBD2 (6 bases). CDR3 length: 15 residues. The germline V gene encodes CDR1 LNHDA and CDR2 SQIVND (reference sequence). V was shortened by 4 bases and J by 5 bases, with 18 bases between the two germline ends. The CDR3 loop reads CASSSGTPETDEQYF. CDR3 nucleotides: TGTGCCAGTAGTAGCGGGACCCCAGAAACCGACGAGCAGTACTTC.

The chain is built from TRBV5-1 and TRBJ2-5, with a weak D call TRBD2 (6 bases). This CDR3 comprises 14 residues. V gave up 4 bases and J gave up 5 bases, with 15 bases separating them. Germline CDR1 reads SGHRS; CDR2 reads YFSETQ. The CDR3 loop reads CASSGMTGRETQYF. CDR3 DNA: TGCGCCAGCAGCGGGATGACGGGGAGGGAGACCCAGTACTTC.

The CDR3 region is CASRPGQMNTEAFF. The DNA of the CDR3 is TGTGCCAGCAGACCCGGACAGATGAACACTGAAGCTTTCTTT. The chain uses TRBV6-5 and TRBJ1-1; the D gene is possibly TRBD1 (6 bases). V lost 6 bases and J lost 0, with 11 bases in between. Germline-derived CDR1 and CDR2 are MNHEY and SVGAGI. This CDR3 comprises 14 residues.

The DNA for the CDR3 is TGTGCCAGCAGTTACTCGTTGGGCAGTATCACAGATACGCAGTATTTT. Protein product: CASSYSLGSITDTQYF. The chain carries TRBV6-5 and TRBJ2-3; D uncertain. Trimming shortened V by 0 bases and J by 2 bases, and 12 bases separated the two germline ends. This CDR3 region has 16 residues. Germline CDR1 MNHEY, CDR2 SVGAGI.

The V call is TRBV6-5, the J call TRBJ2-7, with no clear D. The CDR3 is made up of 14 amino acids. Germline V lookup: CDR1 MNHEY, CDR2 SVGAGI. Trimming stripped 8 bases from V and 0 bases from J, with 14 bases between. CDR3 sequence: CASSSGDSSYEQYF. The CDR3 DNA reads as TGTGCCAGCTCATCAGGTGATAGCTCCTACGAGCAGTACTTC.

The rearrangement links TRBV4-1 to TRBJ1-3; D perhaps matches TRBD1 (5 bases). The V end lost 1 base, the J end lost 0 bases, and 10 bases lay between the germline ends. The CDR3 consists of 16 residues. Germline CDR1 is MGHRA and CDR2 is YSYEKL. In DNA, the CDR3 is TGCGCCAGCAGCCAAGGTGTGGGGCGCTCTGGAAACACCATATATTTT. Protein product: CASSQGVGRSGNTIYF.

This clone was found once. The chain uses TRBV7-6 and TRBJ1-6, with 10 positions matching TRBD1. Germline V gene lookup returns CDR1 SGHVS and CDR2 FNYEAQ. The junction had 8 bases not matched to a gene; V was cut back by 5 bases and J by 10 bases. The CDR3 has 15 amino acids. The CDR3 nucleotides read TGTGCCAGCAGCCTAGAGGACAGGGGGTGGTCACCCCTCCACTTT. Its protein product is CASSLEDRGWSPLHF. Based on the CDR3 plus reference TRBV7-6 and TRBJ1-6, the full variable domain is GAGVSQSPRYKVTKRGQDVALRCDPISGHVSLYWYRQALGQGPEFLTYFNYEAQQDKSGLPNDRFSAERPEGSISTLTIQRTEQRDSAMYRCASSLEDRGWSPLHFGNGTRLTVT.

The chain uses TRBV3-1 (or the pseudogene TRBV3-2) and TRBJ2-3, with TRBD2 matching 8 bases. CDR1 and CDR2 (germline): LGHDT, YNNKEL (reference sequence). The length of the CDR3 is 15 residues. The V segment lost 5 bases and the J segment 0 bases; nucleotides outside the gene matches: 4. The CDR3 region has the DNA TGTGCCAGCAGCATTAGCGGGGCTAGCACAGATACGCAGTATTTT. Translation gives CASSISGASTDTQYF.

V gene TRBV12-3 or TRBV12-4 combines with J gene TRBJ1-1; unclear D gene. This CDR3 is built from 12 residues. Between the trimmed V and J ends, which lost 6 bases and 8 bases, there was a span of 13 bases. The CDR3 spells CASSITANEAFF. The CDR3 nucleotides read TGTGCCAGCAGCATTACAGCGAACGAAGCTTTCTTT.

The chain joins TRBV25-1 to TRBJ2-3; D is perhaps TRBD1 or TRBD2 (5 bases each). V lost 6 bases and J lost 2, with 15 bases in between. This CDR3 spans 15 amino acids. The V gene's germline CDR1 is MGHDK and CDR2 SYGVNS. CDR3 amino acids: CASSRTGTTTDTQYF. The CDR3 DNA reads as TGTGCCAGCAGCCGAACCGGGACCACCACAGATACGCAGTATTTT.

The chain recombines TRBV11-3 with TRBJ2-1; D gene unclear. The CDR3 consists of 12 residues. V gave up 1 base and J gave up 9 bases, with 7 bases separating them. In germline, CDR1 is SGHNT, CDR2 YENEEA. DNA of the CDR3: TGTGCCAGCAGCTTAGTGGACGGTGAGCAGTTCTTC. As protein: CASSLVDGEQFF. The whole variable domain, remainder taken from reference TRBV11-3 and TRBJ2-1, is EAGVVQSPRYKIIEKKQPVAFWCNPISGHNTLYWYLQNLGQGPELLIRYENEEAVDDSQLPKDRFSAERLKGVDSTLKIQPAELGDSAVYLCASSLVDGEQFFGPGTRLTVL.

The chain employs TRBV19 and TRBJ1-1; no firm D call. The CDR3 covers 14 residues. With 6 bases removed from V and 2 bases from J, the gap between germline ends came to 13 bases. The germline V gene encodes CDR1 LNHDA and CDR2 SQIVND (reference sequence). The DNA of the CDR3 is TGTGCCAGTAGACGCCCTCCAGGTAACACTGAAGCTTTCTTT. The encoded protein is CASRRPPGNTEAFF.

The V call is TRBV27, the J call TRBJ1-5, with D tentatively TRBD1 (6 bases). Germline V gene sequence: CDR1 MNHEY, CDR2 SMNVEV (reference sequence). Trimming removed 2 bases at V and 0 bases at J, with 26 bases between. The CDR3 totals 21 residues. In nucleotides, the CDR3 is TGTGCCAGCAGTTTAATGCTTCCAGGACAGAATGACCAGCCTAGCAATCAGCCCCAGCATTTT. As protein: CASSLMLPGQNDQPSNQPQHF.

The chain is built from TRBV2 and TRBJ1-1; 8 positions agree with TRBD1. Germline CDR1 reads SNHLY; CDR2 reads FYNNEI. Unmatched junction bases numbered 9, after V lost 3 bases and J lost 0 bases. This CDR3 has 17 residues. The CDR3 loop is CASSEDRASWMNTEAFF. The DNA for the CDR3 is TGTGCCAGCAGTGAGGACAGGGCAAGTTGGATGAACACTGAAGCTTTCTTT.

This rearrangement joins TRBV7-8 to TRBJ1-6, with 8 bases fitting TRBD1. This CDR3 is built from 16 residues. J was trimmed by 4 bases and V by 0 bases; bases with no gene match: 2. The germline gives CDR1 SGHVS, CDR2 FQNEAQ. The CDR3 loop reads CASSLAQGAYNSPLHF. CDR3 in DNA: TGTGCCAGCAGCTTAGCCCAGGGGGCATATAATTCACCCCTCCACTTT.

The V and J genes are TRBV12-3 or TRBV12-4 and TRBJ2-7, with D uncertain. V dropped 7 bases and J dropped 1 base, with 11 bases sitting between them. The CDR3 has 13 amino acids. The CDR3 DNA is TGTGCCAGCACCTTGAGACTTTCCTACGAGCAGTACTTC. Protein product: CASTLRLSYEQYF.

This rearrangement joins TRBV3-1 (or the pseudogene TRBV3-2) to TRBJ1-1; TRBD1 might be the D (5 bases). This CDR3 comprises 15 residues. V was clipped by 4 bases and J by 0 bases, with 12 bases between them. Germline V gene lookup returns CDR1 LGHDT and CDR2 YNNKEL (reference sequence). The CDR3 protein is CASSLGGGLNTEAFF. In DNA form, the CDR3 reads TGTGCCAGCAGCCTTGGGGGAGGGTTGAACACTGAAGCTTTCTTT.

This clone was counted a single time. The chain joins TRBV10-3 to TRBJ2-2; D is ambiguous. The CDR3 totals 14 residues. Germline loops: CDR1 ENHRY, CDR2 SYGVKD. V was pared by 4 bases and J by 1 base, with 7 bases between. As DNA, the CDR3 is TGTGCCATCAGTGCAGGCCAGAACACCGGGGAGCTGTTTTTT. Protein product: CAISAGQNTGELFF.

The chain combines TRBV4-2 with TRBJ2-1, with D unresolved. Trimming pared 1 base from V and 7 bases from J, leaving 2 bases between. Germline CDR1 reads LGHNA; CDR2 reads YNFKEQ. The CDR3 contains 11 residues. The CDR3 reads CASSQVNEQFF. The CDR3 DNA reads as TGTGCCAGCAGCCAAGTAAATGAGCAGTTCTTC.

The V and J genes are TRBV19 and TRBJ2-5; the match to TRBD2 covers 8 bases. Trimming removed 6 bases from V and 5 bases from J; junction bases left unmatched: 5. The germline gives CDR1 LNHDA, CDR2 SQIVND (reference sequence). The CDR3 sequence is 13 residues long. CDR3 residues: CASRNTGGETQYF. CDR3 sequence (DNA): TGTGCCAGTAGGAACACGGGAGGGGAGACCCAGTACTTC.

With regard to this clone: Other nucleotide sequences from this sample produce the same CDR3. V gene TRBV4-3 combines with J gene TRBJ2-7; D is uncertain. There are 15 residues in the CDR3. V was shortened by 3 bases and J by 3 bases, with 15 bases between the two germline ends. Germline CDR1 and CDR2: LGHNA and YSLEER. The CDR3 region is CASSQETGRDYEQYF. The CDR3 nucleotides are TGCGCCAGCAGCCAGGAGACTGGCAGAGACTACGAGCAGTACTTC.

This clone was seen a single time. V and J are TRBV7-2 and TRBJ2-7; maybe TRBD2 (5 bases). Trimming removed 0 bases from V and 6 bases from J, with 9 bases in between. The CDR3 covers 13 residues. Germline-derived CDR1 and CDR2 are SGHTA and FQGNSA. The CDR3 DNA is TGTGCCAGCAGCTTAGCGGCTAGCCCCGAGCAGTACTTC. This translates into CASSLAASPEQYF. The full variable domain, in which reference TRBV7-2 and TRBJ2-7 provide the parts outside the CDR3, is GAGVSQSPSNKVTEKGKDVELRCDPISGHTALYWYRQSLGQGLEFLIYFQGNSAPDKSGLPSDRFSAERTGGSVSTLTIQRTQQEDSAVYLCASSLAASPEQYFGPGTRLTVT.

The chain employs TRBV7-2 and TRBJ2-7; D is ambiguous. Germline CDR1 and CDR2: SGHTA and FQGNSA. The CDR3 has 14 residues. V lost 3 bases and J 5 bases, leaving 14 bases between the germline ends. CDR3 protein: CASSFYPGVDEQYF. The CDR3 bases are TGTGCCAGCAGCTTTTATCCGGGCGTCGACGAGCAGTACTTC.

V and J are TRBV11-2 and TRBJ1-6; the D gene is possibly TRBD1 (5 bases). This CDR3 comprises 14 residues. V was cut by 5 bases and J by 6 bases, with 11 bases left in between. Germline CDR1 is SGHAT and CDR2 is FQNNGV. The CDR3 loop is CASSLRDGNSPLHF. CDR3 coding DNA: TGTGCCAGCAGCCTCCGGGACGGTAATTCACCCCTCCACTTT.

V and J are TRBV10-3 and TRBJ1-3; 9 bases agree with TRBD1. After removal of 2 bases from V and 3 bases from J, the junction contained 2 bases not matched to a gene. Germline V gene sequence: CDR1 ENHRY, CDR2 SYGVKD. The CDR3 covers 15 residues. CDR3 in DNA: TGTGCCATCAGTGAGACGGACAGGGGTGGAAACACCATATATTTT. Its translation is CAISETDRGGNTIYF.

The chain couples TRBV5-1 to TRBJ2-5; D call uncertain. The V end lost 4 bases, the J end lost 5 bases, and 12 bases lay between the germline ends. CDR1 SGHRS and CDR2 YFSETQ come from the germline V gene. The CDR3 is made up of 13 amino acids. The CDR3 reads CASSPPRVETQYF. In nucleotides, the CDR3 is TGCGCCAGCAGCCCGCCAAGAGTGGAGACCCAGTACTTC.